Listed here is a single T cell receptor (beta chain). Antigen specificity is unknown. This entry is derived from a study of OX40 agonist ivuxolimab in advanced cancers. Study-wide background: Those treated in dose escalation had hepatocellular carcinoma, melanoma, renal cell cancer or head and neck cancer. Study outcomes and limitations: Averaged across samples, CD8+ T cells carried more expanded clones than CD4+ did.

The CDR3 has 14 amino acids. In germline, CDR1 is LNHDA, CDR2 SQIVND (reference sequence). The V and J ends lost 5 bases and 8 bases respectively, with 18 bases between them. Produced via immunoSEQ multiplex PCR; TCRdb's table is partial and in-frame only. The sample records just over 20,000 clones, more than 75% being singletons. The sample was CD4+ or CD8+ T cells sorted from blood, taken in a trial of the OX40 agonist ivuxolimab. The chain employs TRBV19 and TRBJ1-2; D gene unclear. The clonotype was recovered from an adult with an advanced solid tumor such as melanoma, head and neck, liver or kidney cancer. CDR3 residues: CASSAEDGPFGYTF. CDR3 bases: TGTGCCAGTAGTGCGGAGGACGGGCCGTTCGGCTACACCTTC.